These T cell receptor beta chains were read from a single sample in a study of T cell clones after liver transplantation. Measured with immunoSEQ multiplex PCR; TCRdb has only the in-frame clones, and not every one. The sample records approximately 68,000 clones, about 80% being singletons. The sample consisted of CD4+ T cells from blood, taken before liver transplant. These receptors were obtained from a human donor who received a liver transplant. Each CDR3 is given with its conserved first and last residue. The order of the fields is clone size, V gene, J gene, D gene, CDR3 protein, CDR3 DNA. D genes are given only for firm matches. Expanded clones are given a class, and other clones once, few, many or no size at all.

>few|TRBV7-2|TRBJ1-2|-
CASTFLGQGAVVTF
TGTGCCAGCACCTTCCTCGGGCAGGGTGCGGTGGTCACCTTC
>-|TRBV28|TRBJ2-7|-
CASSLRHSYEGQYF
TGTGCCAGCAGTTTACGGCACTCCTACGAGGGGCAGTACTTC
>-|TRBV6-1|TRBJ2-2|-
CASSEVLLNTGELFF
TGTGCCAGCAGTGAAGTATTATTAAACACCGGGGAGCTGTTTTTT
>-|TRBV5-1|TRBJ2-5|-
CASSIQYQETQYF
TGCGCCAGCAGCATCCAGTACCAAGAGACCCAGTACTTC
>many|TRBV7-8|TRBJ1-1|TRBD1
CASTLTGHTEAFF
TGTGCCAGCACCCTGACAGGGCACACTGAAGCTTTCTTT
>-|TRBV4-1|TRBJ2-1|-
CASSQHSSETDEQFF
TGCGCCAGCAGCCAACACAGTTCGGAGACGGATGAGCAGTTCTTC
>-|TRBV2|TRBJ1-5|TRBD1
CASSVGQVRNQPQHF
TGTGCCAGCAGTGTGGGACAGGTTCGCAATCAGCCCCAGCATTTT
>-|TRBV14|TRBJ2-3|-
CASSRPFTDTQYF
TGTGCCAGCAGCCGGCCCTTCACAGATACGCAGTATTTT
>-|TRBV11-3|TRBJ2-1|-
CASSLGFSYNEQFF
TGTGCCAGCAGCTTGGGTTTCTCCTACAATGAGCAGTTCTTC
>-|TRBV28|TRBJ1-1|-
CASTPFRAMNTEAFF
TGTGCCAGCACCCCCTTCAGGGCAATGAACACTGAAGCTTTCTTT
>-|TRBV6-1|TRBJ2-5|TRBD2
CASTSGRAGETQYF
TGTGCCAGCACTAGCGGGAGGGCTGGGGAGACCCAGTACTTC
>once|TRBV4-1|TRBJ2-1|TRBD2
CASSQFLAGLSYNEQFF
TGCGCCAGCAGCCAGTTCCTTGCGGGACTATCCTACAATGAGCAGTTCTTC
>-|TRBV7-2|TRBJ2-7|TRBD2
CASSYGLAGGGEQYF
TGTGCCAGCAGCTATGGACTAGCGGGAGGGGGCGAGCAGTACTTC
>-|TRBV7-9|TRBJ2-3|-
CASSPKADTQYF
TGTGCCAGCAGCCCGAAGGCAGATACGCAGTATTTT
>-|TRBV19|TRBJ1-1|-
CASSRSDPWGPRNTEAFF
TGTGCCAGTAGTCGCTCGGATCCTTGGGGACCCAGGAACACTGAAGCTTTCTTT
>-|TRBV15|TRBJ1-4|-
CATSPFGGDDNEKLFF
TGTGCCACCAGCCCGTTCGGAGGGGACGATAATGAAAAACTGTTTTTT
>-|TRBV7-9|TRBJ1-4|-
CASRGPEKLFF
TGTGCCAGCAGGGGACCTGAAAAACTGTTTTTT
>-|TRBV19|TRBJ2-4|-
CASRRGTRPNIQYF
TGTGCCAGTAGGCGGGGAACGCGGCCAAACATTCAGTACTTC
>-|TRBV4-1|TRBJ1-1|TRBD1
CASSQQDRADTEAFF
TGCGCCAGCAGCCAACAGGACAGGGCGGACACTGAAGCTTTCTTT
>once|TRBV6-1|TRBJ1-3|-
CASKGGAGNTIYF
TGTGCCAGCAAAGGGGGGGCTGGAAACACCATATATTTT
>-|TRBV28|TRBJ2-5|-
CASRPGGRETQYF
TGTGCCAGCAGACCAGGTGGTAGGGAGACCCAGTACTTC